The 15 T cell receptor beta chains below were found in one sample sequenced in a study of TIL therapy for anti-PD-1-resistant metastatic lung cancer. This was the immunoSEQ v3 assay. Data came from immunoSEQ multiplex PCR; TCRdb stores just in-frame clones and leaves some out. The table records approximately 10,000 clones, over 70% of them present only once. Time point specified: pre-treatment sample, taken before nivolumab and TIL therapy. The input for sequencing was blood, taken at baseline. Receptor source: a person between 25 and 79 years old with non-small cell lung cancer.

The CDR3 nucleotides read TGTGCCAGTAGTCCGTCGTCCGGAGGGGAGCAGTACTTC. It codes for CASSPSSGGEQYF. The gene calls are TRBV19 and TRBJ2-7; D is possibly TRBD2 (6 bases). CDR1 LNHDA and CDR2 SQIVND come from the germline V gene (reference sequence). CDR3 size: 13 residues. V lost 5 bases to trimming and J lost 7 bases, with 15 bases between them.

V usage is TRBV7-3 and J usage is TRBJ2-1; 13 bases are shared with TRBD2. The V gene end was trimmed by 5 bases and the J gene end by 11 bases; junction bases not matched to a gene: 3. CDR1 SGHTA and CDR2 FQGTGA come from the germline V gene. The CDR3 sequence is 13 residues long. CDR3 in DNA: TGTGCCAGCAGCCCCGGGACTAGCGGGAAGCAGTTCTTC. Translating it yields CASSPGTSGKQFF.

The chain employs TRBV19 and TRBJ2-3; TRBD2 matches 7 bases. After removal of 4 bases from V and 3 bases from J, the junction contained 10 bases not matched to a gene. CDR3 length equals 16 residues. Germline CDR1 LNHDA, CDR2 SQIVND (reference sequence). CDR3 residues: CASSTTWTSQTDTQYF. In DNA form, the CDR3 reads TGTGCCAGTAGTACCACGTGGACTAGTCAGACAGATACGCAGTATTTT.

The V call is TRBV7-6, the J call TRBJ2-3, with D perhaps given as TRBD1 or TRBD2 (5 bases each). CDR3 size: 15 residues. V was trimmed by 2 bases and J by 3 bases, leaving 12 bases between them. CDR1 is SGHVS and CDR2 is FNYEAQ in the germline V gene. In DNA form, the CDR3 reads TGTGCCAGCAGCTTATTTGGGGGACGGACAGATACGCAGTATTTT. Its translation: CASSLFGGRTDTQYF.

The V gene is TRBV2, the J gene TRBJ1-3, with 9 bases matching TRBD1. J was trimmed by 0 bases and V by 5 bases; bases with no gene match: 5. This CDR3 has 16 amino acids. Per the germline V gene, CDR1 is SNHLY and CDR2 is FYNNEI. For the CDR3, the DNA is TGTGCCAGCAGTTTCCGACAGGGGGACTCTGGAAACACCATATATTTT. Its protein product is CASSFRQGDSGNTIYF.

This chain connects TRBV18 to TRBJ2-1; D could derive from TRBD1 or TRBD2 (5 bases each). The length of the CDR3 is 15 residues. Looked up from germline, CDR1 is KGHSH and CDR2 is LQKENI. Trimming left V 5 bases short and J 6 bases short, with 17 bases between. CDR3 protein: CASSFRGPQSNEQFF. CDR3 nucleotides: TGTGCCAGCTCATTCCGGGGCCCCCAGTCCAATGAGCAGTTCTTC.

The genes are TRBV30 and TRBJ2-6; D possibly corresponds to TRBD1 (6 bases). With 4 bases removed from V and 6 bases from J, the gap between germline ends came to 19 bases. The length of the CDR3 is 16 residues. In germline, CDR1 is GTSNPN, CDR2 SVGIG (reference sequence). The CDR3 DNA reads TGTGCCTGGAAAAGGGGGAGATTGGGGGAGGCCAACGTCCTGACTTTC. Translated, it gives CAWKRGRLGEANVLTF.

This clone is classed as large. The V and J genes are TRBV5-1 and TRBJ2-7, with 10 bases matching TRBD2. The CDR3 has 18 amino acids. Germline CDR1 and CDR2: SGHRS and YFSETQ. V lost 0 bases to trimming and J lost 2 bases; unmatched junction nucleotides: 11. This chain's CDR3 is CASSLDLAVSGRAYEQYF. The CDR3 bases are TGCGCCAGCAGCTTGGACCTAGCAGTAAGCGGGAGGGCCTACGAGCAGTACTTC.

The chain recombines TRBV7-3 with TRBJ2-2, with D unresolved. Germline CDR1 and CDR2: SGHTA and FQGTGA. Trimming removed 5 bases at V and 8 bases at J, with 9 bases between. This CDR3 is built from 12 residues. The DNA of the CDR3 is TGTGCCAGCAGCCCCCGCAGGGGGGAGCTGTTTTTT. Translation gives CASSPRRGELFF.

V is TRBV10-3 and J is TRBJ2-7, with 15 bases aligning to TRBD2. The CDR3 is made up of 18 amino acids. The V segment lost 3 bases and the J segment 7 bases; nucleotides outside the gene matches: 13. Germline V gene data show CDR1 as ENHRY and CDR2 as SYGVKD. The CDR3: CAISDWGTSGRLGGEQYF. The CDR3 coding sequence is TGTGCCATCAGTGATTGGGGGACTAGCGGGAGGTTGGGCGGTGAGCAGTACTTC.

The chain links TRBV19 to TRBJ2-7, with D perhaps TRBD1 (7 bases). Deletions cut 4 bases from V and 9 bases from J, with 16 bases between. Germline loops: CDR1 LNHDA, CDR2 SQIVND (reference sequence). The CDR3 contains 13 residues. The CDR3 coding sequence is TGTGCCAGTAGTAACCGACAGGGACTGGGGCAGTACTTC. This translates into CASSNRQGLGQYF.

CDR3 region: CASSIDPSGELFF. The CDR3 DNA follows: TGTGCCAGTAGTATAGATCCAAGCGGGGAGCTGTTTTTT. The chain links TRBV19 to TRBJ2-2; D is undetermined. CDR1 is LNHDA and CDR2 is SQIVND in the germline V gene (reference sequence). V dropped 0 bases and J dropped 7 bases, with 6 bases sitting between them. The CDR3 covers 13 residues.

The CDR3 nucleotides read TGTGCCAGTAAAGGAGAGGGGCCAAGACAAGATCAGCCCCAGCATTTT. Translating it yields CASKGEGPRQDQPQHF. The chain links TRBV19 to TRBJ1-5; tentative D call: TRBD1 (5 bases). This CDR3 contains 16 residues. Germline loops: CDR1 LNHDA, CDR2 SQIVND (reference sequence). Trimming cost V 7 bases and J 5 bases, with 21 bases left between them.

This clone was seen once. The V gene is TRBV4-2, the J gene TRBJ2-2; D is unclear. The CDR3 has 12 amino acids. Germline loops: CDR1 LGHNA, CDR2 YNFKEQ. The V end lost 1 base, the J end lost 8 bases, and 5 bases lay between the germline ends. CDR3 protein: CASSQAQGELFF. The CDR3, as DNA: TGTGCCAGCAGCCAAGCTCAGGGGGAGCTGTTTTTT.

The gene calls are TRBV19 and TRBJ2-1; perhaps D is TRBD1 or TRBD2 (5 bases each). CDR3 size: 13 residues. Germline V gives CDR1 LNHDA, CDR2 SQIVND (reference sequence). Trimming removed 4 bases from V and 9 bases from J, with 13 bases in between. CDR3 amino acids: CASSTRDRSEQFF. CDR3 DNA sequence: TGTGCCAGTAGTACGAGGGACCGGAGTGAGCAGTTCTTC.